The rows below give T cell receptor beta chains drawn from one sample of a study of T cells after yellow fever vaccination. TCRdb passed the 5' RACE reads through MiXCR, listing each CDR3 protein once. Of 250,000 or so distinct CDR3 sequences in the sample, more than 3.5% were seen once. The sequences come from PBMCs, collected 15 days after the yellow fever booster vaccination. These receptors were obtained from a man younger than 35 who received the YFV17D yellow fever vaccine. CDR3s include the opening cysteine and the closing phenylalanine or tryptophan. A D gene is named only where the DNA matches it firmly. Only part of the rows carry a size: once, few, many, or a class if the clone is expanded.

>many|TRBV12-3/TRBV12-4|16|TRBD2|TRBJ2-2
CASSDGLAGKDGELFF
TGTGCCAGCAGCGATGGACTAGCGGGGAAAGACGGGGAGCTGTTTTTT
>many|TRBV5-5|15|TRBD2|TRBJ2-1
CASSKGTTQSNEQFF
TGTGCCAGCAGCAAAGGGACTACCCAATCGAATGAGCAGTTCTTC
>many|TRBV5-1|18|TRBD1|TRBJ2-2
CASSWLTTGDPRGGELFF
TGCGCCAGCAGCTGGTTGACCACAGGGGACCCGCGTGGCGGGGAGCTGTTTTTT
>many|TRBV12-3/TRBV12-4|13|.|TRBJ2-5
CASSFGGLETQYF
TGTGCCAGCAGTTTCGGGGGATTAGAGACCCAGTACTTC
>.|TRBV20-1|12|.|TRBJ1-4
CSARAMHEKLFF
TGCAGTGCTAGAGCCATGCATGAAAAACTGTTTTTT
>many|TRBV28|13|TRBD1|TRBJ2-3
CASSSGQSDTQYF
TGTGCCAGCAGTTCGGGACAGTCAGATACGCAGTATTTT
>many|TRBV12-3/TRBV12-4|14|TRBD2|TRBJ2-3
CASTQRGGADTQYF
TGTGCCAGCACCCAGCGCGGGGGGGCAGATACGCAGTATTTT
>many|TRBV5-1|18|.|TRBJ2-6
CASSLAGTGYGGANVLTF
TGCGCCAGCAGCTTAGCCGGGACTGGTTACGGCGGGGCCAACGTCCTGACTTTC
>many|TRBV20-1|13|.|TRBJ2-3
CSARTRVTDTQYF
TGCAGTGCTAGGACACGTGTCACAGATACGCAGTATTTT
>.|TRBV6-6|13|.|TRBJ1-1
CASSYDRQGAEFF
TGTGCCAGCAGTTATGACAGGCAAGGGGCTGAATTCTTT
>many|TRBV20-1|13|.|TRBJ2-7
CSVRGGGPYEQYF
TGCAGTGTCCGAGGAGGGGGCCCCTACGAGCAGTACTTC
>many|TRBV3-1|14|.|TRBJ2-3
CASSLSTNTHTQYF
TGTGCCAGCAGCCTCTCCACCAACACCCATACGCAGTATTTT
>many|TRBV7-2|15|.|TRBJ1-5
CASSLGRLSNQPQHF
TGTGCCAGCAGCTTGGGGCGGCTTAGCAATCAGCCCCAGCATTTT
>.|TRBV12-3/TRBV12-4|11|TRBD2|TRBJ2-5
CASSMRGGLDF
TGTGCCAGCAGTATGCGGGGGGGCCTGGACTTC
>.|TRBV20-1|14|TRBD2|TRBJ2-1
CSANGGSGTNEQFF
TGCAGTGCTAACGGCGGGAGCGGGACTAATGAGCAGTTCTTC
>.|TRBV6-2/TRBV6-3|15|.|TRBJ2-7
CASSYWAVAHYEQYF
TGTGCCAGCAGTTACTGGGCGGTTGCTCACTACGAGCAGTACTTC